These T cell receptor beta chains were read from a single sample in a study of T cell repertoires in cytomegalovirus infection. TCRdb recomputed calls from the reads with MiXCR, one row per CDR3 protein. The sample holds 200,000 or so distinct CDR3 sequences, approximately 20% seen once. The sample consisted of PBMCs. Receptor source: a human donor in good health (CMV status not recorded). Some clones in this sample may be carry-over from other donors' samples. The CDR3 runs from the conserved cysteine through the conserved F or W. D genes are given only for firm matches. Rows give clone size only sometimes, using once, few, many, or a class for an expanded clone.

v_call	d_call	clone_size	j_call	cdr3_aa	cdr3_nt
TRBV5-1	TRBD1	few	TRBJ1-2	CASGRPIGQGAHYGYTF	TGCGCCAGCGGACGACCCATCGGACAGGGGGCACACTATGGCTACACCTTC
TRBV28	.	few	TRBJ1-1	CASSEVHEAFF	TGTGCCAGCAGTGAAGTCCATGAAGCTTTCTTT
TRBV7-9	.	.	TRBJ2-3	CASSPQGSLTDTQYF	TGTGCCAGCAGCCCGCAGGGGTCCCTCACAGATACGCAGTATTTT
TRBV6-2/TRBV6-3	.	few	TRBJ1-6	CASSRGPIGSYNSPLHF	TGTGCCAGCAGCAGGGGACCGATTGGCTCCTATAATTCACCCCTCCACTTT
TRBV20-1	TRBD1	.	TRBJ2-1	CSASDRQGASNEQFF	TGCAGTGCTAGCGATCGACAGGGGGCTTCCAATGAGCAGTTCTTC
TRBV5-4	.	once	TRBJ1-2	CASSPTAGAGNHYGYTF	TGTGCCAGCAGCCCCACGGCCGGGGCAGGGAATCACTATGGCTACACCTTC
TRBV7-2	.	many	TRBJ2-7	CASSEAGNSYEQYF	TGTGCCAGCAGCGAGGCGGGGAACTCCTACGAGCAGTACTTC
TRBV4-3	.	many	TRBJ1-5	CASSLQVLRGNQPQHF	TGCGCCAGCAGCCTACAGGTGCTTAGGGGCAATCAGCCCCAGCATTTT
TRBV7-2	.	many	TRBJ2-2	CASSLALTGGVTNTGELFF	TGTGCCAGCAGCTTAGCGCTAACGGGGGGCGTAACGAACACCGGGGAGCTGTTTTTT
TRBV12-3/TRBV12-4	.	many	TRBJ2-5	CASSLNRKETQYF	TGTGCCAGCAGTTTAAACAGGAAAGAGACCCAGTACTTC
TRBV7-7	.	many	TRBJ2-3	CASSRGADPRSYTDTQYF	TGTGCTAGCAGCCGCGGGGCGGATCCCAGAAGTTACACAGATACGCAGTATTTT
TRBV18	.	.	TRBJ2-1	CASSPGGEQFF	TGTGCCAGCTCACCAGGCGGGGAGCAGTTCTTC
TRBV3-1	.	.	TRBJ1-1	CASSHLGHLNTDAFF	TGTGCCAGCAGCCACTTGGGACATCTGAACACTGATGCTTTCTTT
TRBV27	TRBD2	.	TRBJ2-1	CASSLLPTGTSGRWYNEQFF	TGTGCCAGCAGTTTGCTGCCTACCGGGACTAGCGGGAGATGGTACAATGAGCAGTTCTTC
TRBV7-2	.	many	TRBJ2-1	CASSLGRPQNSYNEQFF	TGTGCCAGCAGCTTAGGAAGACCGCAAAACTCCTACAATGAGCAGTTCTTC
TRBV14	TRBD1	few	TRBJ1-2	CASSQLGTGDYGYTF	TGTGCCAGCAGCCAACTCGGGACAGGGGACTATGGCTACACCTTC
TRBV28	TRBD1	many	TRBJ1-2	CASSLSGQGVDGYTF	TGTGCCAGCAGTTTATCAGGGCAGGGGGTTGATGGCTACACCTTC
TRBV19	.	.	TRBJ2-4	CASKSPKLGDPQNIQYF	TGTGCCAGTAAGAGCCCTAAATTGGGGGACCCCCAAAACATTCAGTACTTC